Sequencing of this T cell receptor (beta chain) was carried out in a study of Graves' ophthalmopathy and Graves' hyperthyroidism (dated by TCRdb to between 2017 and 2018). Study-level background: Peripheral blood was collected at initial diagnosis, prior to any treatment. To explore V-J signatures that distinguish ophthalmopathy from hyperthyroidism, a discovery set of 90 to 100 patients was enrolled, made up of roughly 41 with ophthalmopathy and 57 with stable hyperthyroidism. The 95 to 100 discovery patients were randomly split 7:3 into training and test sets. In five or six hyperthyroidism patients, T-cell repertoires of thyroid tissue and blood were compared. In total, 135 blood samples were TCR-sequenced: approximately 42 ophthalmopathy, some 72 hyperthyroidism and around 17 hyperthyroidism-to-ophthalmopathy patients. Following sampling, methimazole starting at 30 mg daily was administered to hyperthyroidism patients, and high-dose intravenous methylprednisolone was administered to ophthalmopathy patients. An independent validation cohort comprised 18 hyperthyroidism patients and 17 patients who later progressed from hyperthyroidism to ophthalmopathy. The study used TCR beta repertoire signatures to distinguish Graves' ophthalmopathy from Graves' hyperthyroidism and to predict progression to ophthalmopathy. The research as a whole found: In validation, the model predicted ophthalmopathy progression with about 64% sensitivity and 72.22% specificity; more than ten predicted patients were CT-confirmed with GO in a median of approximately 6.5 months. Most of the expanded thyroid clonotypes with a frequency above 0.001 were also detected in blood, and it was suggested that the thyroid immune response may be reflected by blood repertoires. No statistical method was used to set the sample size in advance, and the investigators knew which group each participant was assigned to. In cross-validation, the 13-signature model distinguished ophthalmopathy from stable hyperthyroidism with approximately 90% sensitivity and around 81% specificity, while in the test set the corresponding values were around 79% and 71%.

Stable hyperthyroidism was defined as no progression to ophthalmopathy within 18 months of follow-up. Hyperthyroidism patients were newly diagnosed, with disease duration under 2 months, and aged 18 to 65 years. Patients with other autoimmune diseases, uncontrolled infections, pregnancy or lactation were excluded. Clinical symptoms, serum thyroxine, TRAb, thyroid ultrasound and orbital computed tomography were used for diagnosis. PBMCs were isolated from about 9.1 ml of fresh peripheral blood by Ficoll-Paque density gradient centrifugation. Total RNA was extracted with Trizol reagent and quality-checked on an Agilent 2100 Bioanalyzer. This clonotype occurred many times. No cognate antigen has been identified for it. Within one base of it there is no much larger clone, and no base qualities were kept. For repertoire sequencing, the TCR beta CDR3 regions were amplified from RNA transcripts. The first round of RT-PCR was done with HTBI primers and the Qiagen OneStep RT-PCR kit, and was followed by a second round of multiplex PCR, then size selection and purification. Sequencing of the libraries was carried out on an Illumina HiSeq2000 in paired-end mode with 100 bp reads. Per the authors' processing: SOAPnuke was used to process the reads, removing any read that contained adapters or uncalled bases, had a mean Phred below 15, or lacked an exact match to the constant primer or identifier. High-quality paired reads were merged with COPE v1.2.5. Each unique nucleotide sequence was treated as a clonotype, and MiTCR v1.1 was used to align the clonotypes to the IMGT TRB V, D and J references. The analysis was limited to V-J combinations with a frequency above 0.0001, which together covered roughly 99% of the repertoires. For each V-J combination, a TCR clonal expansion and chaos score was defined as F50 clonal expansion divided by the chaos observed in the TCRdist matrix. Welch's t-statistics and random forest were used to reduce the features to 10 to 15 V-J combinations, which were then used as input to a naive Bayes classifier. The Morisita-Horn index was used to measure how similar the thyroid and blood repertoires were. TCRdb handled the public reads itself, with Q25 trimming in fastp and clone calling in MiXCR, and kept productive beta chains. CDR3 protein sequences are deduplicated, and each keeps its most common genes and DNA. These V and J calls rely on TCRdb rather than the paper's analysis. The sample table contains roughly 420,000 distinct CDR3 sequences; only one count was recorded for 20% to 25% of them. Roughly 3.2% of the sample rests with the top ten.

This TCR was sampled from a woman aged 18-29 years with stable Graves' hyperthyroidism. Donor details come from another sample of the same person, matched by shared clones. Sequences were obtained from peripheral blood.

The CDR3 is CAWSGQMAEAFF. The DNA sequence is as follows: TGTGCCTGGAGTGGGCAGATGGCTGAAGCTTTCTTT. The rearranged chain carries TRBV30 and TRBJ1-1, with no confident D gene call. Its CDR3 holds 12 amino acids, cysteine through phenylalanine. The only DNA kept is the CDR3, 36 bases in frame from the first base. V is clipped by 1 base and J by 6 bases, and the sequence between their germline boundaries is 9 bases long. From the germline V gene (reference sequence), CDR1 is GTSNPN and CDR2 is SVGIG. Joined to the reference TRBV30 and TRBJ1-1 proteins, this CDR3 gives the full variable domain: SQTIHQWPATLVQPVGSPLSLECTVEGTSNPNLYWYRQAAGRGLQLLFYSVGIGQISSEVPQNLSASRPQDRQFILSSKKLLLSDSGFYLCAWSGQMAEAFFGQGTRLTVV.